This T cell receptor beta chain originates from a study of cytomegalovirus exposure and HLA in healthy donors. Background on the study: Some 85 million unique TCRs, all from HLA-typed donors, were included in an early release of the data. Study-level points and caveats: For cytomegalovirus status, the classifier reportedly gave diagnoses with high specificity and sensitivity. Follow-up analysis seemed to connect common viral pathogens with several of the most significant clusters identified.

With regard to this clone: Its antigen is currently unknown.

Researchers ran the PCR with 60 Vbeta and 13 Jbeta primers. Authors' data handling: Per a later analysis, the number of unique TCR beta chains was roughly 83 million, of which 9 million to 12 million were shared. The table came from immunoSEQ multiplex PCR; TCRdb's copy has only in-frame clones and leaves some out. The V and J calls and clone size come from that table; D and trimming were worked out from the DNA. The table includes about 200,000 clones, approximately 78% detected once. This CDR3 is built from 14 residues. CDR1 and CDR2 from the germline V gene are MNHNY and SVGAGI (reference sequence). The V gene end was trimmed by 1 base and the J gene end by 8 bases; junction bases not matched to a gene: 7.

This rearrangement joins TRBV6-6 to TRBJ1-2; the match to TRBD1 covers 7 bases. The TCR comes from a woman in her forties in good health and CMV-seronegative. Sequenced input: PBMCs. The CDR3 protein is CASSYYETGSGYTF. CDR3 coding DNA: TGTGCCAGCAGTTACTATGAGACAGGGTCCGGCTACACCTTC.